The entry below gives a single TCR beta chain sequence along with its context. Its antigen is still unknown. The data belong to a study of cytomegalovirus exposure and HLA in healthy donors. The study's findings and limits: Data from an earlier analysis indicated that most TCR beta V segments were productive either about 87% or about 30% of the time. Accurate prediction of most subjects' HLA-A and HLA-B alleles from TCR beta sequences was reported.

Amplification used 60 Vbeta primers and 13 Jbeta primers. Repertoires were generated with immunoSEQ multiplex PCR, while TCRdb's copy carries only in-frame clones and drops some. The data contain about 170,000 clones, about 85% of them singletons. V was pared by 4 bases and J by 4 bases, with 7 bases of the junction left unmatched. Germline V CDR1 and CDR2: SGHDT, YYEEEE. This CDR3 is 14 amino acids long. Specimen: PBMCs. The chain joins TRBV5-6 to TRBJ1-1, with 7 bases identical to TRBD1. This receptor was obtained from a boy aged 2 to 10 in good health and CMV-seronegative. In nucleotides, the CDR3 is TGTGCCAGCAGCGCCATGACAGGGCCCACTGAAGCTTTCTTT. This translates into CASSAMTGPTEAFF.